Listed below are T cell receptor beta chains from one sample, sequenced in a study of early stage breast cancer tumors. Measured with immunoSEQ multiplex PCR; TCRdb has only the in-frame clones, and not every one. The sample holds 60,000 to 75,000 clones, less than 90% seen once. Sequencing was carried out using blood. The receptors originated from a person aged 35-50 years with breast cancer. The CDR3 runs from the conserved cysteine through the conserved F or W. The D gene is left open where the match is weak. Clone size is given for some rows only: seen once, a few or many times, or a class if the clone is expanded.

>TRBV13|TRBJ1-1|.|.
TGTGCCAGCAGCCGGGTGGCGAACACTGAAGCTTTCTTT
CASSRVANTEAFF
>TRBV14|TRBJ2-3|once|.
TGTGCCAGCAGCCACGGGATCGCCAGGATTCCGCAGTATTTT
CASSHGIARIPQYF
>TRBV6-1|TRBJ2-3|.|TRBD2
TGTGCCAGCACTCGACTAGCAGGCACAGATACGCAGTATTTT
CASTRLAGTDTQYF
>TRBV28|TRBJ1-4|few|TRBD1
TGTGCCAGCAGTCCCGGGACAGGGGGTGTAAATGAAAAACTGTTTTTT
CASSPGTGGVNEKLFF
>TRBV19|TRBJ2-4|.|.
TGTGCCAGTAGTATTAGCAGGGTGGAAAACATTCAGTACTTC
CASSISRVENIQYF
>TRBV28|TRBJ1-2|few|.
TGTGCCAGCAGCTGGGGAAACTATGGCTACACCTTC
CASSWGNYGYTF
>TRBV6-5|TRBJ2-7|.|TRBD2
TGTGCCAGCTGGGCAGGGACTAGCGCTTACGAGCAGTACTTC
CASWAGTSAYEQYF
>TRBV19|TRBJ1-2|.|.
TGTGCCAGTAGTACCCCCCCCATTGCCGGGACGGCTTTAAGCTACACCTTC
CASSTPPIAGTALSYTF
>TRBV27|TRBJ1-4|.|TRBD1
TGTGCCAGCAGTTTAGGGACAGGGGGGCGTAATGAAAAACTGTTTTTT
CASSLGTGGRNEKLFF
>TRBV9|TRBJ1-1|.|.
TGTGCCAGCAGCTTCCGAATGAGCACTGAAGCTTTCTTT
CASSFRMSTEAFF
>TRBV19|TRBJ2-1|.|.
TGTGCCAGTAGTATCCTGGGCGGCTACAATGAGCAGTTCTTC
CASSILGGYNEQFF
>TRBV9|TRBJ2-3|.|.
TGTGCCAGCAGCGACCGGGACTGGGGCACAGATACGCAGTATTTT
CASSDRDWGTDTQYF
>TRBV4-2|TRBJ2-3|.|TRBD1
TGTGCCAGCAGCCTGGGACAGGGGGCGAAGGCAGATACGCAGTATTTT
CASSLGQGAKADTQYF
>TRBV27|TRBJ2-1|.|TRBD1
TGTGCCAGCAGTTTCGGGACAGTATACAATGAGCAGTTCTTC
CASSFGTVYNEQFF
>TRBV2|TRBJ2-1|.|.
TGTGCCAGCATCCTCAGGGGAACAGGTTCCTACAATGAGCAGTTCTTC
CASILRGTGSYNEQFF
>TRBV11-2|TRBJ2-7|.|.
TGTGCCAGCAGCTTAGTTGTGGAAGGGAACGAGCAGTACTTC
CASSLVVEGNEQYF
>TRBV14|TRBJ2-2|.|.
TGTGCCAGCAGATTGGCGAACACCGGGGAGCTGTTTTTT
CASRLANTGELFF
>TRBV11-3|TRBJ2-5|.|.
TGTGCCAGCAGCAGAGAGGGATCAGAGACCCAGTACTTC
CASSREGSETQYF
>TRBV15|TRBJ1-1|.|TRBD1
TGTGCCACCAGCAGCCCCGGGACAGGGGGTCCTGAAGCTTTCTTT
CATSSPGTGGPEAFF
>TRBV2|TRBJ1-1|.|.
TGTGCCAGCAGGAGGGGATGGGCGGAGAACACTGAAGCTTTCTTT
CASRRGWAENTEAFF
>TRBV9|TRBJ1-2|few|.
TGTGCCAGCAGCGGGGGCCCTAAAAACTATGGCTACACCTTC
CASSGGPKNYGYTF
>TRBV6-1|TRBJ2-2|once|.
TGTGCCAGCAGGGGAGAGGGAGAGTCCGGGGAGCTGTTTTTT
CASRGEGESGELFF
>TRBV7-9|TRBJ1-3|.|.
TGTGCCAGCAGCTTTACCCCGCATGGGGTCGCTGGAAACACCATATATTTT
CASSFTPHGVAGNTIYF
>TRBV2|TRBJ1-4|.|.
TGTGCCAGCAGTGAAGGGAATGAGCGATATTTT
CASSEGNERYF
>TRBV9|TRBJ2-5|.|.
TGTGCCAGCAGCCCCCTCCGAGACGGAGAGACCCAGTACTTC
CASSPLRDGETQYF
>TRBV15|TRBJ2-6|.|.
TGTGCCACCAGCGAAGGGTTTTCCGGGGCCAACGTCCTGACTTTC
CATSEGFSGANVLTF
>TRBV18|TRBJ2-1|.|TRBD2
TGTGCCAGCTCGACCCGCTCTAGCGGGGGGGAGCAGTTCTTC
CASSTRSSGGEQFF
>TRBV19|TRBJ2-7|.|TRBD1
TGTGCCAGTAGTACCCAGACAGGGGCTTCCTACGAGCAGTACTTC
CASSTQTGASYEQYF
>TRBV7-9|TRBJ1-6|.|TRBD1
TGTGCCAGCAGCCAGGACAGGGGGCAATCACCCCTCCACTTT
CASSQDRGQSPLHF
>TRBV28|TRBJ1-4|.|.
TGTGCCAGCAGTCGAAGAGAGAGATCAAATGAAAAACTGTTTTTT
CASSRRERSNEKLFF
>TRBV4-1|TRBJ2-1|.|.
TGCGCCAGCAGCCTCGTCGACGGGTCTTCCAATGAGCAGTTCTTC
CASSLVDGSSNEQFF
>TRBV2|TRBJ2-3|.|.
TGTGCCAGCAGTTTTCTTGGGGGACACACAGATACGCAGTATTTT
CASSFLGGHTDTQYF
>TRBV27|TRBJ1-1|.|TRBD1
TGTGCCAGCAGTTTAGACAGGGGCCCGAACACTGAAGCTTTCTTT
CASSLDRGPNTEAFF
>TRBV11-2|TRBJ1-4|few|.
TGTGCCAGCAGCTTCCGAGCAGCAACTAATGAAAAACTGTTTTTT
CASSFRAATNEKLFF
>TRBV6-5|TRBJ1-1|.|.
TGTGCCAGCAGCCGTCGAGACACTGAAGCTTTCTTT
CASSRRDTEAFF
>TRBV28|TRBJ1-5|.|.
TGTGCCAGCAAGCAAGGGGTCAATCAGCCCCAGCATTTT
CASKQGVNQPQHF
>TRBV5-1|TRBJ2-7|few|TRBD1
TGCGCCAGCAACCACAGGACAGGGACGGGCGAGCAGTACTTC
CASNHRTGTGEQYF
>TRBV27|TRBJ2-1|.|.
TGTGCCAGCAGTTTTAGGGGGGGGGACTATCTTGTCAATGAGCAGTTCTTC
CASSFRGGDYLVNEQFF
>TRBV7-9|TRBJ2-7|.|.
TGTGCCAGCAGCTTAGGCTTGCGGAACTACGAGCAGTACTTC
CASSLGLRNYEQYF
>TRBV6-4|TRBJ2-7|.|TRBD2
TGTGCCAGCAGCCCTTGGGAGGGACTATCCTACGAGCAGTACTTC
CASSPWEGLSYEQYF
>TRBV30|TRBJ1-1|.|.
TGTGCCTGGATGATTCGTTACTCGAACACTGAAGCTTTCTTT
CAWMIRYSNTEAFF
>TRBV5-6|TRBJ1-1|once|.
TGTGCCAGCAGCTTACCGACGAAGGGTTCGGAAGCTTTCTTT
CASSLPTKGSEAFF
>TRBV2|TRBJ2-5|few|TRBD2
TGTGCCAGCAGGGGTAGCGGGAGGGCCAAGGAGACCCAGTACTTC
CASRGSGRAKETQYF
>TRBV10-1|TRBJ1-1|.|.
TGCGCCAGCAGTGAGTCTGACGGGGCAGGTAGTGTCACTGAAGCTTTCTTT
CASSESDGAGSVTEAFF
>TRBV7-6|TRBJ2-1|.|.
TGTGCCAGCAGCTTAGTGTGGGCCCACAGCTCCTACAATGAGCAGTTCTTC
CASSLVWAHSSYNEQFF
>TRBV28|TRBJ2-7|.|.
TGTGCCAGCAGTTTCTCCCGGGACTTAACTTCCTACGAGCAGTACTTC
CASSFSRDLTSYEQYF
>TRBV9|TRBJ2-2|.|TRBD2
TGTGCCAGCAGCCCCCGACTAGCGGGAGCTAACACCGGGGAGCTGTTTTTT
CASSPRLAGANTGELFF
>TRBV29-1|TRBJ2-3|once|TRBD2
TGCAGCTACAAAGGGCGGGAGAGGATAGATACGCAGTATTTT
CSYKGRERIDTQYF
>TRBV18|TRBJ2-1|.|.
TGTGCCAGCTCACCACCAAACCCGGCCTACAATGAGCAGTTCTTC
CASSPPNPAYNEQFF
>TRBV28|TRBJ1-2|.|TRBD1
TGTGCCAGCAGTTTAACCGGGACAGGAGCCTATGGCTACACCTTC
CASSLTGTGAYGYTF
>TRBV29-1|TRBJ2-1|.|TRBD2
TGCAGCGTTGAGGCTAGCGGGAGGTTTTTTTCCTACAATGAGCAGTTCTTC
CSVEASGRFFSYNEQFF
>TRBV7-9|TRBJ1-4|.|TRBD1
TGTGCCAGCAGCTCTGCCGGGACAGCGGGAAAACTGTTTTTT
CASSSAGTAGKLFF
>TRBV11-2|TRBJ2-7|.|TRBD2
TGTGCCAGCAGCTTACTAGCGGGAGTTCACGAGCAGTACTTC
CASSLLAGVHEQYF
>TRBV4-1|TRBJ2-7|.|.
TGCGCCAGCAGCCAAGACACTAGCTCCTCCTACGAGCAGTACTTC
CASSQDTSSSYEQYF
>TRBV14|TRBJ1-3|.|.
TGTGCCAGCCGCCCAAGCTCTGGAAACACCATATATTTT
CASRPSSGNTIYF
>TRBV19|TRBJ2-1|.|.
TGTGCCAGTAGTACCCCCTGGAAAAATGAGCAGTTCTTC
CASSTPWKNEQFF
>TRBV10-3|TRBJ2-7|.|.
TGTGCCATCAGTGACCCCTACGAGCAGTACTTC
CAISDPYEQYF
>TRBV7-2|TRBJ2-7|.|.
TGTGCCAGCAGCTTAGTGGGCGGCTACGAGCAGTACTTC
CASSLVGGYEQYF
>TRBV6-6|TRBJ1-5|.|.
TGTGCCAGCAGAATAGACGGGGGTCAGGGGACCCAGCATTTT
CASRIDGGQGTQHF
>TRBV6-5|TRBJ2-2|.|TRBD2
TGTGCCAGCAGTTACGGGGCGGGAGTCACCGGGGAGCTGTTTTTT
CASSYGAGVTGELFF